The 5 T cell receptor beta chains presented below share a single source sample, sequenced in a study of T cells in Graves' hyperthyroidism and ophthalmopathy (dated by TCRdb to between 2018 and 2021). Receptors were amplified or captured by multiplex PCR. The sample was run on an Illumina HiSeq 2000. Amplification of TCR beta CDR3 regions was carried out from RNA transcripts. The first round of RT-PCR for the TCR CDR3 was performed with the HTBI primer set and the Qiagen OneStep RT-PCR kit. TCRdb reprocessed the public reads (quality trimming at Q25 with fastp, clone calling with MiXCR) and kept in-frame beta chains. CDR3 protein duplicates are merged, each entry listing the most common genes and DNA. The table for this sample lists more than 550,000 distinct CDR3 sequences; 15% to 20% of them were counted only once. Around a sixth of the sample lies in the top ten. The material sequenced was blood. The receptors here all came from a man aged 50 to 60 with Graves' hyperthyroidism.

This clonotype has only a few counts. The rearrangement joins TRBV5-1 to TRBJ2-1; 10 bases match TRBD2. Germline CDR1 SGHRS, CDR2 YFSETQ. V trimming: 5 bases; J trimming: 0 bases; junction bases outside the gene matches: 8. The CDR3 totals 17 residues. The CDR3 bases are TGCGCCAGCAGGAGGGGGGCTAGCGGGAGCTCCTACAATGAGCAGTTCTTC. Translation: CASRRGASGSSYNEQFF. The whole variable domain, remainder taken from reference TRBV5-1 and TRBJ2-1, is KAGVTQTPRYLIKTRGQQVTLSCSPISGHRSVSWYQQTPGQGLQFLFEYFSETQRNKGNFPGRFSGRQFSNSRSEMNVSTLELGDSALYLCASRRGASGSSYNEQFFGPGTRLTVL.

This clonotype has ten or more counts. The CDR3 protein is CASSLPRNEQYF. CDR3 sequence (DNA): TGTGCCAGCAGTTTACCCCGTAACGAGCAGTACTTC. The rearrangement links TRBV28 to TRBJ2-7; D call uncertain. The CDR3 loop spans 12 amino acids. The V and J ends lost 2 bases and 5 bases respectively, with 7 bases between them. Per the germline V gene, CDR1 is MDHEN and CDR2 is SYDVKM.

This clonotype was detected ten times or more. This sequence joins TRBV28 and TRBJ2-7, with D perhaps TRBD1 or TRBD2 (5 bases each). The CDR3 has 17 residues. Germline V lookup: CDR1 MDHEN, CDR2 SYDVKM. The V gene lost 1 base and the J gene lost 2 bases, with 18 bases spanning the gap. CDR3 residues: CASSLSPRGRRTYEQYF. DNA for the CDR3: TGTGCCAGCAGTTTATCTCCCCGGGGCAGGAGGACCTACGAGCAGTACTTC.

This clonotype was seen only once. The chain has TRBV18 and TRBJ1-5; a weak D match, TRBD1 (5 bases). Germline V lookup: CDR1 KGHSH, CDR2 LQKENI. The CDR3 is 15 residues long. Trimming pared 1 base from V and 7 bases from J, leaving 14 bases between. The CDR3 spells CASSPQDPGSQPQHF. For the CDR3, the DNA is TGTGCCAGCTCACCACAGGATCCAGGGTCCCAGCCCCAGCATTTT.

This clonotype has at least ten counts. The chain combines TRBV30 with TRBJ1-2, with a tentative D call TRBD1 (5 bases). Germline V gives CDR1 GTSNPN, CDR2 SVGIG (reference sequence). With 4 bases removed from V and 3 bases from J, the gap between germline ends came to 18 bases. There are 15 residues in the CDR3. The CDR3 region has the DNA TGTGCCTGGACGAATTCATCAGGGTTTTACTATGGCTACACCTTC. Protein product: CAWTNSSGFYYGYTF.